A selection of T cell receptor beta chains follows, all from one sample in a study of blood T cell repertoires in COVID-19. The assay was immunoSEQ multiplex PCR, and TCRdb's table has in-frame clones only and misses some. The profile shows hundreds of thousands of clones, around 92% of them singletons. The sequencing sample was made of peripheral blood. These receptors were taken from a man aged 40-49 years with acute or convalescent COVID-19. Each CDR3 is given with its conserved first and last residue. A D gene is named only where the DNA matches it firmly. Clone size, where shown, is once, few, many, or a class for clones that have expanded.

j_call: TRBJ1-5; v_call: TRBV6-6; d_call: TRBD1; clone_size: .; cdr3_nt: TGTGCCAGCAGCTTGGACAGGTATAGCAATCAGCCCCAGCATTTT; cdr3_aa: CASSLDRYSNQPQHF
j_call: TRBJ1-2; v_call: TRBV7-3; d_call: TRBD1; clone_size: .; cdr3_nt: TGTGCCAGCAGCCCCGGACAGGGGGCAGGAGGCTACACCTTC; cdr3_aa: CASSPGQGAGGYTF
j_call: TRBJ1-2; v_call: TRBV3-1/TRBV3-2; d_call: .; clone_size: .; cdr3_nt: TGTGCCAGCAGCCAAGATTCCAGGGTTACTGGCTACACCTTC; cdr3_aa: CASSQDSRVTGYTF
j_call: TRBJ2-7; v_call: TRBV27; d_call: .; clone_size: .; cdr3_nt: TGTGCCAGCAGTTTATCGCGGGGTCACGAGCAGTACTTC; cdr3_aa: CASSLSRGHEQYF
j_call: TRBJ1-6; v_call: TRBV5-1; d_call: .; clone_size: few; cdr3_nt: TGCGCCAGCAGCTTGTCCAGCTCCTATAATTCACCCCTCCACTTT; cdr3_aa: CASSLSSSYNSPLHF
j_call: TRBJ2-7; v_call: TRBV4-2; d_call: .; clone_size: .; cdr3_nt: TGTGCCAGCAGCCAACCTCAGGGTTACGAGCAGTACTTC; cdr3_aa: CASSQPQGYEQYF
j_call: TRBJ2-2; v_call: TRBV27; d_call: .; clone_size: .; cdr3_nt: TGTGCCAGCAGTTGGTTCGACTCCACCGGGGAGCTGTTTTTT; cdr3_aa: CASSWFDSTGELFF
j_call: TRBJ2-1; v_call: TRBV13; d_call: .; clone_size: .; cdr3_nt: TGTGCCAGCACAAGGCAGGGCTATGAGCAGTTCTTC; cdr3_aa: CASTRQGYEQFF
j_call: TRBJ1-2; v_call: TRBV10-3; d_call: .; clone_size: .; cdr3_nt: TGTGCCATCAGTGAGTCGGGACAAACGAACTATGGCTACACCTTC; cdr3_aa: CAISESGQTNYGYTF
j_call: TRBJ2-1; v_call: TRBV10-3; d_call: .; clone_size: once; cdr3_nt: TGTGCCATCAGGTCCGGTGTTGTTGAGGGTGGTGAGCAGTTCTTC; cdr3_aa: CAIRSGVVEGGEQFF
j_call: TRBJ1-2; v_call: TRBV9; d_call: .; clone_size: .; cdr3_nt: TGTGCCAGCAGCGGAGGAGGCTACACCTTC; cdr3_aa: CASSGGGYTF
j_call: TRBJ1-4; v_call: TRBV4-2; d_call: .; clone_size: .; cdr3_nt: TGTGCCAGCAGCCCCGTGACAGGACAAAATGAAAAACTGTTTTTT; cdr3_aa: CASSPVTGQNEKLFF
j_call: TRBJ2-1; v_call: TRBV2; d_call: TRBD2; clone_size: .; cdr3_nt: TGTGCCAGCAGTGACATTAGCGGGGTGAAGAATGAGCAGTTCTTC; cdr3_aa: CASSDISGVKNEQFF
j_call: TRBJ2-4; v_call: TRBV7-2; d_call: TRBD2; clone_size: .; cdr3_nt: TGTGCCAGCAGTCAATCCCCCTACTCTGGGCGGGGGGAGAAAAACATTCAGTACTTC; cdr3_aa: CASSQSPYSGRGEKNIQYF
j_call: TRBJ1-2; v_call: TRBV28; d_call: TRBD1; clone_size: .; cdr3_nt: TGTGCCAGCAGTATCCCGGGACAGGGTGAATATGGCTACACCTTC; cdr3_aa: CASSIPGQGEYGYTF
j_call: TRBJ2-1; v_call: TRBV28; d_call: TRBD1; clone_size: .; cdr3_nt: TGTGCCAGCAGTTCCAGAGGGACAGCCTACAATGAGCAGTTCTTC; cdr3_aa: CASSSRGTAYNEQFF
j_call: TRBJ2-3; v_call: TRBV11-1; d_call: .; clone_size: .; cdr3_nt: TGTGCCAGCAGCGCGTGGAGGGGCAGAGGCACAGATACGCAGTATTTT; cdr3_aa: CASSAWRGRGTDTQYF
j_call: TRBJ2-5; v_call: TRBV6-7; d_call: TRBD2; clone_size: .; cdr3_nt: TGTGCCAGCAGCCCCGGCCAGCGGGGGTTAAAGACCCAGTACTTC; cdr3_aa: CASSPGQRGLKTQYF
j_call: TRBJ2-5; v_call: TRBV11-2; d_call: TRBD1; clone_size: once; cdr3_nt: TGTGCCAGCAACAAAAGGAGGGACAGGGGCTATGAGACCCAGTACTTC; cdr3_aa: CASNKRRDRGYETQYF
j_call: TRBJ2-1; v_call: TRBV11-2; d_call: .; clone_size: .; cdr3_nt: TGTGCCAGCAGCTTAGGTTGGTCTAACTACAATGAGCAGTTCTTC; cdr3_aa: CASSLGWSNYNEQFF
j_call: TRBJ1-1; v_call: TRBV4-2; d_call: .; clone_size: .; cdr3_nt: TGTGCCAGCAGCCAACTGACAGATGAAGCTTTCTTT; cdr3_aa: CASSQLTDEAFF
j_call: TRBJ2-1; v_call: TRBV4-1; d_call: TRBD2; clone_size: .; cdr3_nt: TGCGCCAGCAGCCAACCGACTAGCGGGAGAAACAATGAGCAGTTCTTC; cdr3_aa: CASSQPTSGRNNEQFF
j_call: TRBJ1-3; v_call: TRBV7-2; d_call: .; clone_size: many; cdr3_nt: TGTGCCAGCAGCTTAGTGCGGGGAGACTTGTCCTCTGGAAACACCATATATTTT; cdr3_aa: CASSLVRGDLSSGNTIYF
j_call: TRBJ2-3; v_call: TRBV13; d_call: .; clone_size: .; cdr3_nt: TGTGCCAGCAGCTTGGGCTTCACAGATACGCAGTATTTT; cdr3_aa: CASSLGFTDTQYF
j_call: TRBJ2-3; v_call: TRBV2; d_call: .; clone_size: .; cdr3_nt: TGTGCCAGCAGCCTATACACAGATACGCAGTATTTT; cdr3_aa: CASSLYTDTQYF
j_call: TRBJ1-5; v_call: TRBV3-1/TRBV3-2; d_call: .; clone_size: .; cdr3_nt: TGTGCCAGCAGCCAAGATTCGGGATCAAATCAGCCCCAGCATTTT; cdr3_aa: CASSQDSGSNQPQHF
j_call: TRBJ2-1; v_call: TRBV5-1; d_call: TRBD2; clone_size: .; cdr3_nt: TGCGCCAGCATCATGGGGGGGAGCTCCTACAATGAGCAGTTCTTC; cdr3_aa: CASIMGGSSYNEQFF
j_call: TRBJ1-3; v_call: TRBV11-2; d_call: TRBD1; clone_size: .; cdr3_nt: TGTGCCAGCAGCCTGACAGGGGGCCATGGAAACACCATATATTTT; cdr3_aa: CASSLTGGHGNTIYF
j_call: TRBJ2-7; v_call: TRBV6-5; d_call: TRBD1; clone_size: .; cdr3_nt: TGTGCCAGCAGTTACTCCGGACAGGGCTACGAGCAGTACTTC; cdr3_aa: CASSYSGQGYEQYF
j_call: TRBJ2-1; v_call: TRBV7-2; d_call: TRBD1; clone_size: .; cdr3_nt: TGTGCCAGCAGCCCACGGACAGGGCGGTCCTACAATGAGCAGTTCTTC; cdr3_aa: CASSPRTGRSYNEQFF
j_call: TRBJ2-4; v_call: TRBV12-3/TRBV12-4; d_call: .; clone_size: .; cdr3_nt: TGTGCCAGCAGTCTATTACGGACTCTTTACTTC; cdr3_aa: CASSLLRTLYF
j_call: TRBJ1-2; v_call: TRBV5-4; d_call: .; clone_size: .; cdr3_nt: TGTGCCAGCAGCTTGGACAGGGCTTTGTATGGCTACACCTTC; cdr3_aa: CASSLDRALYGYTF
j_call: TRBJ2-2; v_call: TRBV28; d_call: .; clone_size: .; cdr3_nt: TGTGCCAGCAGTTCACTAGTAGCGGACTTTCGATGGGGCACCGGGGAGCTGTTTTTT; cdr3_aa: CASSSLVADFRWGTGELFF
j_call: TRBJ2-7; v_call: TRBV15; d_call: .; clone_size: few; cdr3_nt: TGTGCCACCAGCATCGACAGAAGTCGGAGCTCCTACGAGCAGTACTTC; cdr3_aa: CATSIDRSRSSYEQYF
j_call: TRBJ2-1; v_call: TRBV6-5; d_call: .; clone_size: .; cdr3_nt: TGTGCCAGCAGTCCCGGGGGCAATGAGCAGTTCTTC; cdr3_aa: CASSPGGNEQFF
j_call: TRBJ1-3; v_call: TRBV5-4; d_call: TRBD1; clone_size: .; cdr3_nt: TGTGCCAGCAGCTTCTTGTCGGGACAGGGGGCGCATGGAAACACCATATATTTT; cdr3_aa: CASSFLSGQGAHGNTIYF
j_call: TRBJ1-6; v_call: TRBV11-2; d_call: .; clone_size: .; cdr3_nt: TGTGCCAGCAGCACGGGACTGTATAATTCACCCCTCCACTTT; cdr3_aa: CASSTGLYNSPLHF
j_call: TRBJ2-3; v_call: TRBV4-2; d_call: .; clone_size: .; cdr3_nt: TGTGCCAGCAGCCAAGGGCGTAGCCTCCCTAGCCCAGATACGCAGTATTTT; cdr3_aa: CASSQGRSLPSPDTQYF
j_call: TRBJ1-1; v_call: TRBV19; d_call: .; clone_size: .; cdr3_nt: TGTGCCAGTAGTGCACCGGACAGATACACTGAAGCTTTCTTT; cdr3_aa: CASSAPDRYTEAFF
j_call: TRBJ1-2; v_call: TRBV7-9; d_call: .; clone_size: .; cdr3_nt: TGTGCCAGCAGCTACGCAGGCGTGGGCTATGGCTACACCTTC; cdr3_aa: CASSYAGVGYGYTF
j_call: TRBJ1-2; v_call: TRBV19; d_call: .; clone_size: .; cdr3_nt: TGTGCCAGTAGTATCATCCGGGACACCAACTATGGCTACACCTTC; cdr3_aa: CASSIIRDTNYGYTF
j_call: TRBJ2-3; v_call: TRBV7-2; d_call: TRBD2; clone_size: .; cdr3_nt: TGTGCCAGCAGCTCCCCGGGGGAGCGGGGGAGCACAGATACGCAGTATTTT; cdr3_aa: CASSSPGERGSTDTQYF